This T cell receptor beta chain comes out of a study of blood T cells in healthy people across ages. Overall study: Capture via template switching afforded approximately one barcoded beta molecule per two T cells. Study-wide points: Older age coincided with a roughly linear decline in TCR beta diversity per million T cells.

With a J-beta primer mix and a sample-barcoded 5' primer, a second PCR ran 7 to 11 cycles. TCRdb processed the 5' RACE reads anew with MiXCR; each CDR3 protein has one entry. The data contain 700,000 to 850,000 distinct CDR3 sequences, about 36% of them singletons. V shed 6 bases and J 1 base; nucleotides not matched to a gene: 7. Germline CDR1 DFQATT, CDR2 SNEGSKA (reference sequence). The CDR3 loop spans 14 amino acids. Note on this clonotype: The antigen remains undetermined.

The chain has TRBV20-1 and TRBJ2-3, with 7 bases matching TRBD2. The sequence came from a man between 18 and 29 years old in good health. The sample taken for sequencing was blood. The CDR3 sequence: CSALTGGRTDTQYF. The CDR3 DNA follows: TGCAGTGCCCTAACGGGGGGACGCACAGATACGCAGTATTTT.